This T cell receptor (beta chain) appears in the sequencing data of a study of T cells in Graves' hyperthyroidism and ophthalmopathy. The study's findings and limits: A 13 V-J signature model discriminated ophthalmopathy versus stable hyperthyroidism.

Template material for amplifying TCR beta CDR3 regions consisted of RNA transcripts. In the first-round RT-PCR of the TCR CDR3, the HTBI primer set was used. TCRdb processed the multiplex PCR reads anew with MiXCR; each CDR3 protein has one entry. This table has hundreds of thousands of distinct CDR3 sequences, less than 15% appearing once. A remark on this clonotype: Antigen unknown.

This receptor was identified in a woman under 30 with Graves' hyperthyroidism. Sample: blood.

In DNA form, the CDR3 reads TGTGCCAGTAGTATGCAGGGGGCCGCCGGGGAGCTGTTTTTT. Protein: CASSMQGAAGELFF. The chain employs TRBV19 and TRBJ2-2; 8 bases line up with TRBD1. The ends lost 3 bases at V and 6 bases at J; junction bases unmatched: 3. The CDR3 consists of 14 residues. Germline V gives CDR1 LNHDA, CDR2 SQIVND (reference sequence).